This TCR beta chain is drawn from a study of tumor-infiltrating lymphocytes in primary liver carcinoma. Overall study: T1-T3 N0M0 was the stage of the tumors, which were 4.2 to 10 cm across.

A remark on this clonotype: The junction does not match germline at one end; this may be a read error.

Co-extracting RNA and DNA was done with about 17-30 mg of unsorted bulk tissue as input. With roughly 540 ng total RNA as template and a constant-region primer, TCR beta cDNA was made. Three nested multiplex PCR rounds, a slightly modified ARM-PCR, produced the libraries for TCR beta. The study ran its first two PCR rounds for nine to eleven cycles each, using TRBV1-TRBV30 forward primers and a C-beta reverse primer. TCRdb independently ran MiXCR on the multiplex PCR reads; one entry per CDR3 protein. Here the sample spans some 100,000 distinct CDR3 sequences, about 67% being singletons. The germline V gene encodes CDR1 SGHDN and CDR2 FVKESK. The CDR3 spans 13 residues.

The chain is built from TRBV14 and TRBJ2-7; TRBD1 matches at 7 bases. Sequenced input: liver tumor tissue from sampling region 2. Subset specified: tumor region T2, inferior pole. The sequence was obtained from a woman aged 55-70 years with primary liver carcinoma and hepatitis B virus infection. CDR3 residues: CASIETGRYEQYF. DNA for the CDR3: TGTGCCAGCATTGAGACAGGGCGCTACGAGCAGTATTTC.